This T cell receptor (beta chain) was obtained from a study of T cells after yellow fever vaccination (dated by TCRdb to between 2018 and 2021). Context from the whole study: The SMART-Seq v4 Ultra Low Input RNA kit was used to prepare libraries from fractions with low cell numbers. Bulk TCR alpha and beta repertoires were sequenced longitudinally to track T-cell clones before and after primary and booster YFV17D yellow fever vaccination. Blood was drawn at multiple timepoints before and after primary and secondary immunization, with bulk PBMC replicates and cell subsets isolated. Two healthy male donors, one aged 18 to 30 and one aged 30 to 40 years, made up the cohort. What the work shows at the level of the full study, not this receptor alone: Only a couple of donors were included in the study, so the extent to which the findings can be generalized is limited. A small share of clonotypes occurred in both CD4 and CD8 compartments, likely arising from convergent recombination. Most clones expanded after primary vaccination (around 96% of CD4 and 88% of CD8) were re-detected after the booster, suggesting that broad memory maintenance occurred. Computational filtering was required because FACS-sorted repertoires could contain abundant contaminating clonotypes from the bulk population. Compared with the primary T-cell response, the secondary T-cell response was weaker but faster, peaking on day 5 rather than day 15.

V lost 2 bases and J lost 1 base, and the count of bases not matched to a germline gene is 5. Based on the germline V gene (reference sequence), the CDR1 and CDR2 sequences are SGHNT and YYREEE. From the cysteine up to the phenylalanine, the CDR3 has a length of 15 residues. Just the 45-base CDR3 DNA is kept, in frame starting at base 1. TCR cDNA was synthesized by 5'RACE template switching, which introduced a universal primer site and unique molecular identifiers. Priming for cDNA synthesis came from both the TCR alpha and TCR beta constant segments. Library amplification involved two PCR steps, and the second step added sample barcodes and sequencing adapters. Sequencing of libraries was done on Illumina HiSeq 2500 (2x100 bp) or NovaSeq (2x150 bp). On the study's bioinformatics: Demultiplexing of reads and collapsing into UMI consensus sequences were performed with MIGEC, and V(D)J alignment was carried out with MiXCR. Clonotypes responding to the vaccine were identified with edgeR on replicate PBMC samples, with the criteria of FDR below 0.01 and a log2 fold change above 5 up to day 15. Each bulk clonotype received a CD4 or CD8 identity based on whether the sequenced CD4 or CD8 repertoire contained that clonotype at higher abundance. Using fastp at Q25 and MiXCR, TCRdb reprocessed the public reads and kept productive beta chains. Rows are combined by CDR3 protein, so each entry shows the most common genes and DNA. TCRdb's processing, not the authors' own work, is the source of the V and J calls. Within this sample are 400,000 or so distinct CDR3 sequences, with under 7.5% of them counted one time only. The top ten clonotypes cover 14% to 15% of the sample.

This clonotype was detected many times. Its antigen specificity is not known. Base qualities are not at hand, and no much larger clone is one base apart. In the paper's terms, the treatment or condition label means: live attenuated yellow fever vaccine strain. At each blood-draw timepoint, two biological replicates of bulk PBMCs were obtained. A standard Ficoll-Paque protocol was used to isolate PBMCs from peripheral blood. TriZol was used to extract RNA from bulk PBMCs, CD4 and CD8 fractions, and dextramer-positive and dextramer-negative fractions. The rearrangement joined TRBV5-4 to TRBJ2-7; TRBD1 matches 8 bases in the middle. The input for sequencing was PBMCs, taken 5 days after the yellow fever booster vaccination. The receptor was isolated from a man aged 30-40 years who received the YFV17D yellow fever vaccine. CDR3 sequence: CASSFGTGASYEQYF. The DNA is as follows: TGTGCCAGCAGCTTCGGGACAGGTGCATCCTACGAGCAGTACTTC.